The present TCR beta chain was sequenced within a study of shared clonotypes between healthy human individuals. Measured with immunoSEQ multiplex PCR; TCRdb has only the in-frame clones, and not every one. The table shows 850,000 to 1,200,000 clones, with roughly 75% occurring only once. Between the trimmed V and J ends, which lost 0 bases and 5 bases, there was a span of 8 bases. This CDR3 spans 13 amino acids. From germline, CDR1 is SGDLS and CDR2 YYNGEE. The sequenced sample consisted of memory CD4+ T cells sorted from blood. As for subset: CD45RA-negative fraction. The clonotype was recovered from a young man in good health. The chain couples TRBV9 to TRBJ1-1; no reliable D call. CDR3 residues: CASSVARQTEAFF. In DNA form, the CDR3 reads TGTGCCAGCAGCGTAGCTAGGCAGACTGAAGCTTTCTTT.